This TCR beta chain appears in the sequencing data of a study of blood T cells in healthy people across ages. Study-wide results and limits: A conclusive naive versus antigen-experienced comparison was prevented by the unsorted PBMCs.

Sample-barcoded 5' priming and a J-beta primer mix drove a second PCR of about 7 to 12 cycles. One entry per CDR3 protein results from TCRdb running MiXCR on the 5' RACE reads. The sample has approximately 1.5 million distinct CDR3 sequences; about 45% are singletons. V dropped 5 bases and J dropped 2 bases, with 13 bases sitting between them. The length of the CDR3 is 14 residues. Germline V gene lookup returns CDR1 MNHNS and CDR2 SASEGT. This clonotype occurred a few times. Its target is not known. Each sample provided at least 5 micrograms of extracted total RNA. The source material was blood. The chain joins TRBV6-1 to TRBJ2-7; D not certain. The TCR comes from a woman aged 18-30 years in good health. CDR3 nucleotides: TGTGCCAGCAGTACAGACCTAGTCCCCTACGAGCAGTACTTC. This sequence encodes CASSTDLVPYEQYF.